The 11 T cell receptor beta chains given below trace back to one sample, sequenced in a study of synovial regulatory T cells in juvenile arthritis. Sequencing was performed with immunoSEQ multiplex PCR; in TCRdb, only in-frame clones are kept and a portion is missing. The data include 7,700 or so clones; the top ten clones carry 1.5% to 2%. The sequencing sample was made of Treg cells from blood. The subset is: remaining (HLA-DR-negative) circulating blood Treg cells. The receptors derive from a donor aged 2 to 35 with juvenile idiopathic arthritis.

This chain uses TRBV28 with TRBJ2-3; lacking DNA, the TRBD1 call made by TCRdb goes unchecked. The CDR3 covers 15 residues. There is no recorded DNA. From germline, CDR1 is MDHEN and CDR2 SYDVKM. CDR3 loop: CASSSRGWGPDTQYF.

The chain is built from TRBV15 and TRBJ2-7; no DNA is available, so the TRBD1 call from TCRdb remains unchecked. CDR3 length: 14 residues. No DNA sequence is on record. CDR1 is LNHNV and CDR2 is YYDKDF in the germline V gene (reference sequence). The chain's CDR3 is CATSRRGQFYEQYF.

This chain joins TRBV4-3 and TRBJ1-2; with no DNA, the TCRdb D assignment of TRBD1 cannot be verified. Germline CDR1 is LGHNA and CDR2 is YSLEER. This CDR3 contains 11 residues. No coding sequence is recorded. This CDR3 reads CASSRNRGYTF.

This rearrangement joins TRBV7-9 to TRBJ1-1; the TRBD1 assignment by TCRdb is unverifiable without DNA. The CDR3 covers 16 residues. This entry has no DNA. From germline, CDR1 is SEHNR and CDR2 FQNEAQ (reference sequence). This CDR3 reads CASSPRTGYLATEAFF. Full variable domain (outside the CDR3, taken from reference TRBV7-9 and TRBJ1-1): DTGVSQNPRHKITKRGQNVTFRCDPISEHNRLYWYRQTLGQGPEFLTYFQNEAQLEKSRLLSDRFSAERPKGSFSTLEIQRTEQGDSAMYLCASSPRTGYLATEAFFGQGTRLTVV.

By frequency, this clone is medium-sized (0.01 to 0.1%). The rearrangement links TRBV10-1 to TRBJ2-2. Germline-derived CDR1 and CDR2 are WNHNN and SYGVQD (reference sequence). The CDR3 totals 13 residues. DNA is not on record. This CDR3 reads CASSGWGTGELFF.

The V call is TRBV6-5, the J call TRBJ2-1; the TCRdb D gene call, TRBD2, has no DNA to confirm it. Per the germline V gene, CDR1 is MNHEY and CDR2 is SVGAGI. This CDR3 region has 15 residues. There is no recorded DNA. The CDR3 protein is CASSSPASGRGEQFF.

This chain connects TRBV5-1 to TRBJ2-1; the D call from TCRdb, TRBD1, cannot be confirmed without DNA. Germline V gives CDR1 SGHRS, CDR2 YFSETQ. This CDR3 region has 14 residues. No DNA is recorded. CDR3 in amino acids: CASSLYSSYNEQFF.

This chain connects TRBV6-1 to TRBJ2-2; with no DNA, the TCRdb D assignment of TRBD1 cannot be verified. The CDR3 has 19 residues. The entry carries no DNA sequence. Germline lookup yields CDR1 MNHNS and CDR2 SASEGT. This CDR3 reads CASSEFLFGQGVSTGELFF.

The V gene is TRBV30, the J gene TRBJ1-5. The germline CDR1 and CDR2 sequences are GTSNPN and SVGIG (reference sequence). CDR3 size: 15 residues. No DNA sequence was recorded. The CDR3 reads CAWQKKGLDNQPQHF.

The chain carries TRBV6-1 and TRBJ1-2; TCRdb's assignment of TRBD1 cannot be checked, as there is no DNA. The germline gives CDR1 MNHNS, CDR2 SASEGT. This CDR3 region has 14 residues. The nucleotide record is missing. The CDR3 here is CASSDRWGQFSYTF.

The rearrangement uses TRBV28 and TRBJ2-3. The CDR3 is 16 amino acids. DNA was not recorded. Germline values: CDR1 MDHEN, CDR2 SYDVKM. The CDR3 region is CASSLRFSFGADTQYF. Supplemented by reference TRBV28 and TRBJ2-3, the full variable domain reads DVKVTQSSRYLVKRTGEKVFLECVQDMDHENMFWYRQDPGLGLRLIYFSYDVKMKEKGDIPEGYSVSREKKERFSLILESASTNQTSMYLCASSLRFSFGADTQYFGPGTRLTVL.